This T cell receptor beta chain was obtained from a study of CD8 T cells in Susac syndrome. RNA, at about 0.5 to 1 ug, was reverse transcribed with random hexamers. The TCR beta CDR3 was amplified by immunoSEQ multiplex PCR across 54 Vbeta, 13 Jbeta. TCRdb used MiXCR to reprocess the immunoSEQ multiplex PCR reads, holding one entry per CDR3 protein. The table includes some 200,000 distinct CDR3 sequences, about 95% detected once. The germline CDR1 and CDR2 sequences are MGHRA and YSYEKL. The CDR3 is 15 amino acids. V trimming: 3 bases; J trimming: 8 bases; junction bases outside the gene matches: 8. The study sequenced TCR beta in blood CD8+ and CD4+ T cells. The multiple sclerosis controls comprised treatment-naive patients whose relapsing-remitting disease was stable or active.

Sequenced material: CD4+ T cells from PBMCs. This sequence originates from a human donor with multiple sclerosis. The chain employs TRBV4-1 and TRBJ2-3, with 10 bases identical to TRBD2. CDR3 region: CASSHQTSGRSTQYF. DNA for the CDR3: TGCGCCAGCAGCCATCAGACTAGCGGGCGTAGTACGCAGTATTTT.